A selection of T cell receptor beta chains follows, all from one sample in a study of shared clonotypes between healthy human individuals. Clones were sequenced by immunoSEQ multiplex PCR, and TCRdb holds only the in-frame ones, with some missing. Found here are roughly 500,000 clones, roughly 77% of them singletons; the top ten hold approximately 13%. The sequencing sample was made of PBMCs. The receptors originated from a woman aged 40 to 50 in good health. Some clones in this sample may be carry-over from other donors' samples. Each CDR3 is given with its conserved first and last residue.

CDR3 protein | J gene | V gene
CAWNRDGRNTEAFF | TRBJ1-1 | TRBV30
CASSFGTGSSYEQYF | TRBJ2-7 | TRBV28
CASSIGLSDGGTETQYF | TRBJ2-5 | TRBV19
CASSYLGENGELFF | TRBJ2-2 | TRBV6-5
CASSRGPLSTDTQYF | TRBJ2-3 | TRBV7-9
CATSRDPMGSSYNEQFF | TRBJ2-1 | TRBV15
CAISAGGGLEEGEQFF | TRBJ2-1 | TRBV10-3
CASSPQQGASYEQYF | TRBJ2-7 | TRBV4-3
CSVARREVNNEQFF | TRBJ2-1 | TRBV29-1
CATSVVGTGELFF | TRBJ2-2 | TRBV15
CASSLWATLSYNEQFF | TRBJ2-1 | TRBV7-3
CSVESSGTSDFTDTQYF | TRBJ2-3 | TRBV29-1
CASSFGGHNEQFF | TRBJ2-1 | TRBV13
CASSYGWSAGNTIYF | TRBJ1-3 | TRBV19
CASNPGDLWDTEAFF | TRBJ1-1 | TRBV28
CASSFRGSMETQYF | TRBJ2-5 | TRBV9
CASSFGEAAEQYF | TRBJ2-7 | TRBV11-3
CAWSVGGGQPQHF | TRBJ1-5 | TRBV30
CASSPGGWNQNTEAFF | TRBJ1-1 | TRBV18
CASSLDRQTDTQYF | TRBJ2-3 | TRBV11-2
CASSPGSGQGSYEQYF | TRBJ2-7 | TRBV27
CASSLNIWGEDTEAFF | TRBJ1-1 | TRBV5-1
CASSDGTGWAYEQYF | TRBJ2-7 | TRBV7-2
CASSLSPADTQYF | TRBJ2-3 | TRBV27
CASSSPYRSGTSGRANEQFF | TRBJ2-1 | TRBV28
CASSQGAAGVPDTQYF | TRBJ2-3 | TRBV4-3
CASSQGEDQPQHF | TRBJ1-5 | TRBV18
CASRYAGQLYTGGYGYTF | TRBJ1-2 | TRBV5-5
CASEREGRYNEQFF | TRBJ2-1 | TRBV19
CAWSPGGAADTQYF | TRBJ2-3 | TRBV30
CASSVAPREYNEQFF | TRBJ2-1 | TRBV9
CASSQGRGTEAFF | TRBJ1-1 | TRBV14
CASSFGGTGGQETQYF | TRBJ2-5 | TRBV7-2
CASRSQGNVNTEAFF | TRBJ1-1 | TRBV6-4
CASRRTSRGEQFF | TRBJ2-1 | TRBV6-1
CASSLTTDGTSGNTIYF | TRBJ1-3 | TRBV28
CAITGTENNEQFF | TRBJ2-1 | TRBV10-3
CASSFGLASGMETQYF | TRBJ2-5 | TRBV7-9
CASSLVGVTSTDTQYF | TRBJ2-3 | TRBV7-2
CASSQSTSGFYEQYF | TRBJ2-7 | TRBV4-3
CASKWTSGQETQYF | TRBJ2-5 | TRBV6-1
CASSSRSNYGYTF | TRBJ1-2 | TRBV5-6
CASSSKSPVVLYEQYF | TRBJ2-7 | TRBV5-4
CASSLQGPGETQYF | TRBJ2-5 | TRBV5-1
CASSEYQVTGELFF | TRBJ2-2 | TRBV25-1
CASRTNEKLFF | TRBJ1-4 | TRBV28
CASNDPRDGAYEQYF | TRBJ2-7 | TRBV28
CASSLNGGGQPQHF | TRBJ1-5 | TRBV27
CASSAGTGAEAFF | TRBJ1-1 | TRBV18
CATSSGTSTDTQYF | TRBJ2-3 | TRBV10-3